This TCR beta chain was retrieved from a study of blood T cells in healthy people across ages. Peripheral blood, approximately 10 milliliters per donor, was collected. Primed by a sample-barcoded 5' primer and a J-beta primer mix, a second PCR proceeded for about 6 to 11 cycles. The authors tagged each cDNA molecule using a template-switch adaptor with 12 random nucleotides. No fewer than 2.5 million CDR3-containing paired-end reads came from each sample. TCRdb analysed the 5' RACE reads with MiXCR anew, one entry per CDR3 protein. The sample has more than 800,000 distinct CDR3 sequences, roughly 45% seen once. The sample holds a few counts of this clonotype. Trimming took 0 bases from V and 1 from J; bases not matched to a gene: 4. The germline gives CDR1 LGHNA, CDR2 YNFKEQ. The CDR3 has 17 residues.

Sample: blood. The J gene is TRBJ2-1, the V gene TRBV4-2; 9 bases agree with TRBD2. This receptor was taken from a woman aged 55-70 years in good health. The CDR3 loop reads CASSQDPAGGSYNEQFF. In DNA, the CDR3 is TGTGCCAGCAGCCAAGACCCAGCGGGAGGTTCCTACAATGAGCAGTTCTTC.